These 27 T cell receptor beta chains were all obtained from the same sample, sequenced in a study of Ad26.COV2.S vaccination and SARS-CoV-2 variants. Treatment in this sample: some 19 received Ad26.COV2.S at low or high dose, single or two shots; 5 received placebo; per-sample allocation not given. Samples were taken on day 63 after the first vaccine or placebo injection. Measured with immunoSEQ multiplex PCR; TCRdb has only the in-frame clones, and not every one. The sample includes fewer than 500,000 clones, 89% seen only once; the top ten take approximately 2.5%. Sequences were derived from peripheral blood, sampled in a trial of Ad26.COV2.S vaccine versus placebo. The receptors shown here come from a person aged 18-60 years who received the Ad26.COV2.S COVID-19 vaccine or a placebo.

V and J are TRBV6-2 or TRBV6-3 and TRBJ1-1, with D possibly TRBD1 on 6 matching bases. Trimming stripped 2 bases from V and 1 base from J, with 11 bases between. Germline V gene lookup returns CDR1 MNHEY and CDR2 SVGEGT. The CDR3 is made up of 15 amino acids. The DNA of the CDR3 is TGTGCCAGCAGTTACCACGGACAGACGAACACTGAAGCTTTCTTT. Translating gives CASSYHGQTNTEAFF.

The rearrangement links TRBV6-5 to TRBJ2-5, with 11 bases identical to TRBD2. The CDR3 runs to 15 residues. Germline CDR1 MNHEY, CDR2 SVGAGI. Germline trimming cut 6 bases from V and 4 bases from J; bases unmatched to any gene: 7. CDR3 sequence reads: CASSRSGGARETQYF. Here the CDR3 DNA reads TGTGCCAGCAGCCGTAGCGGGGGGGCGAGAGAGACCCAGTACTTC.

V and J are TRBV9 and TRBJ1-3, with a tentative D call TRBD1 (6 bases). The V and J ends lost 0 bases and 2 bases respectively, with 18 bases between them. This CDR3 is 18 amino acids long. The V gene's germline CDR1 is SGDLS and CDR2 YYNGEE. The CDR3 is CASSVAVAPQGAGNTIYF. The CDR3 region has the DNA TGTGCCAGCAGCGTAGCTGTCGCCCCACAGGGAGCTGGAAACACCATATATTTT.

This clone was detected once. CDR3 protein: CASSSASGGVTDTQYF. For the CDR3, the DNA is TGTGCCAGCAGCTCCGCTAGCGGGGGGGTAACAGATACGCAGTATTTT. The chain joins TRBV5-4 to TRBJ2-3; 12 bases agree with TRBD2. Trimming removed 3 bases from V and 3 bases from J; junction bases left unmatched: 5. Germline CDR1 is SGHNT and CDR2 is YYREEE (reference sequence). This CDR3 is built from 16 residues.

V and J are TRBV9 and TRBJ2-5; 11 nucleotides line up with TRBD1. The junction had 12 bases not matched to a gene; V was cut back by 0 bases and J by 5 bases. Germline V CDR1 and CDR2: SGDLS, YYNGEE. The CDR3 consists of 18 residues. In nucleotides, the CDR3 is TGTGCCAGCAGCGTAGGGACAGGGGGCTTTCATCAAGTGGAGACCCAGTACTTC. Amino acids: CASSVGTGGFHQVETQYF.

V is TRBV18 and J is TRBJ1-4; 9 bases line up with TRBD1. Unmatched junction bases numbered 3, after V lost 3 bases and J lost 7 bases. The CDR3 totals 14 residues. Germline values: CDR1 KGHSH, CDR2 LQKENI. CDR3 residues: CASSPGQGPEKLFF. For the CDR3, the DNA is TGTGCCAGCTCACCGGGACAGGGCCCTGAAAAACTGTTTTTT.

The V gene is TRBV30, the J gene TRBJ1-1; D remains unclear. The length of the CDR3 is 14 residues. Looked up from germline, CDR1 is GTSNPN and CDR2 is SVGIG (reference sequence). The V and J ends lost 1 base and 1 base respectively, with 10 bases between them. CDR3 region: CAWSGRRKNTEAFF. Here the CDR3 DNA reads TGTGCCTGGAGTGGCAGAAGAAAGAACACTGAAGCTTTCTTT.

Only a few counts were recorded for this clone. The gene calls are TRBV5-1 and TRBJ1-2; maybe TRBD1 (6 bases). The germline V gene has CDR1 SGHRS and CDR2 YFSETQ. V lost 6 bases to trimming and J lost 3 bases, with 12 bases between them. The CDR3 length is 13 residues. The CDR3 here is CASNPTGYYGYTF. CDR3 nucleotide sequence: TGCGCCAGCAACCCCACAGGGTACTATGGCTACACCTTC.

The V gene is TRBV11-3, the J gene TRBJ2-2; 9 bases align to TRBD1. This CDR3 is built from 15 residues. The trim removed 3 bases at V and 6 bases at J, leaving 5 bases unmatched. CDR1 and CDR2 (germline): SGHNT, YENEEA. The chain's CDR3 is CASSFSGTGPGELFF. In DNA, the CDR3 is TGTGCCAGCAGCTTCTCAGGGACAGGGCCCGGGGAGCTGTTTTTT. Together with reference TRBV11-3 and TRBJ2-2, the CDR3 gives the full variable domain: EAGVVQSPRYKIIEKKQPVAFWCNPISGHNTLYWYLQNLGQGPELLIRYENEEAVDDSQLPKDRFSAERLKGVDSTLKIQPAELGDSAVYLCASSFSGTGPGELFFGEGSRLTVL.

The CDR3 nucleotides read TGTGCCAGCAGTCCAGGGCTTAACACTGAAGCTTTCTTT. Translating gives CASSPGLNTEAFF. V usage is TRBV6-2 or TRBV6-3 and J usage is TRBJ1-1; D may be TRBD1 (5 bases). V was trimmed by 5 bases and J by 2 bases, leaving 9 bases between them. CDR1 and CDR2 (germline): MNHEY, SVGEGT. The CDR3 consists of 13 residues.

The chain carries TRBV13 and TRBJ2-5; D could derive from TRBD1 or TRBD2 (6 bases each). CDR1 is PRHDT and CDR2 is FYEKMQ in the germline V gene (reference sequence). The CDR3 totals 15 residues. V gave up 4 bases and J gave up 5 bases, with 17 bases separating them. DNA of the CDR3: TGTGCCAGCAGCTCCCCGGGGGCGGGTACTGAGACCCAGTACTTC. Its translation: CASSSPGAGTETQYF.

This chain connects TRBV5-1 to TRBJ1-4, with a tentative D call TRBD1 (6 bases). CDR3 length equals 17 residues. V was clipped by 6 bases and J by 2 bases, with 20 bases between them. Per the germline V gene, CDR1 is SGHRS and CDR2 is YFSETQ. Here the CDR3 reads CASTLVGGPHTNEKLFF. The CDR3 nucleotides are TGCGCCAGCACCCTGGTCGGGGGCCCGCATACTAATGAAAAACTGTTTTTT. Full variable domain (remainder filled in from reference TRBV5-1 and TRBJ1-4): KAGVTQTPRYLIKTRGQQVTLSCSPISGHRSVSWYQQTPGQGLQFLFEYFSETQRNKGNFPGRFSGRQFSNSRSEMNVSTLELGDSALYLCASTLVGGPHTNEKLFFGSGTQLSVL.

The chain has TRBV15 and TRBJ2-7, with D maybe TRBD2 (5 bases). V was clipped by 1 base and J by 3 bases, with 16 bases between them. The CDR3 is 16 amino acids. Per germline, CDR1 LNHNV and CDR2 YYDKDF (reference sequence). The CDR3 bases are TGTGCCACCAGCAGAGGAAGAGGGAGCTCCCTCTACGAGCAGTACTTC. It encodes CATSRGRGSSLYEQYF.

This clone was recorded only once. Other DNA sequences from this sample encode an identical CDR3 as well. The rearrangement links TRBV19 to TRBJ1-2; no definite D call. Looked up from germline, CDR1 is LNHDA and CDR2 is SQIVND (reference sequence). Trimming stripped 3 bases from V and 4 bases from J, with 9 bases between. This CDR3 has 13 amino acids. The DNA for the CDR3 is TGTGCCAGTAGTATCGGACGGCCCTATGGCTACACCTTC. Encoded protein: CASSIGRPYGYTF.

V usage is TRBV28 and J usage is TRBJ1-1; tentative D call: TRBD1 (5 bases). The germline gives CDR1 MDHEN, CDR2 SYDVKM. Trimming cost V 5 bases and J 3 bases, with 13 bases left between them. The CDR3 has 14 residues. The CDR3 DNA follows: TGTGCCAGCAGTGGGTCAGGGAGGCACACTGAAGCTTTCTTT. Its protein product is CASSGSGRHTEAFF.

CDR3 region: CASKRGGGYEQFF. The CDR3 DNA follows: TGTGCCAGCAAACGGGGAGGGGGCTATGAGCAGTTCTTC. This chain connects TRBV2 to TRBJ2-1; D is possibly TRBD1 or TRBD2 (7 bases each). This CDR3 has 13 amino acids. V shed 7 bases and J shed 8 bases, with 15 bases lying between them. Germline V lookup: CDR1 SNHLY, CDR2 FYNNEI.

This chain connects TRBV3-1 (or the pseudogene TRBV3-2) to TRBJ2-2; no firm D call. CDR3 length: 13 amino acids. Per germline, CDR1 LGHDT and CDR2 YNNKEL (reference sequence). Trimming stripped 2 bases from V and 1 base from J, with 2 bases between. CDR3 residues: CASSQMNTGELFF. CDR3 DNA sequence: TGTGCCAGCAGCCAAATGAACACCGGGGAGCTGTTTTTT.

The chain recombines TRBV18 with TRBJ1-1; no firm D call. The CDR3 is made up of 14 amino acids. V lost 3 bases and J lost 6, with 14 bases in between. CDR1 and CDR2 from the germline V gene are KGHSH and LQKENI. The CDR3 protein is CASSPSQVVAEAFF. The CDR3 DNA reads TGTGCCAGCTCACCGTCCCAAGTTGTGGCTGAAGCTTTCTTT.

The chain uses TRBV5-8 and TRBJ1-5, with no clear D. This CDR3 is 13 amino acids long. Trimming shortened V by 0 bases and J by 6 bases, and 7 bases separated the two germline ends. Germline CDR1 and CDR2: SGHTS and YDEGEE. This CDR3 reads CASSLGVSQPQHF. Here the CDR3 DNA reads TGTGCCAGCAGCTTGGGGGTGTCTCAGCCCCAGCATTTT.

The chain combines TRBV19 with TRBJ2-7; D possibly matches TRBD1 or TRBD2 (6 bases each). CDR3 length equals 13 residues. V was cut by 3 bases and J by 7 bases, with 13 bases left in between. CDR1 and CDR2 from the germline V gene are LNHDA and SQIVND (reference sequence). This chain's CDR3 is CASSISGAGEQYV. DNA of the CDR3: TGTGCCAGTAGTATTTCAGGGGCGGGAGAGCAGTACGTC.

The V gene is TRBV28, the J gene TRBJ1-2, with a weak D call TRBD1 (5 bases). The V gene lost 5 bases and the J gene lost 3 bases, with 10 bases spanning the gap. This CDR3 is 13 amino acids long. CDR1 MDHEN and CDR2 SYDVKM come from the germline V gene. The CDR3 DNA reads TGTGCCAGCAGTCTCAGGGTTGACTATGGCTACACCTTC. The encoded protein is CASSLRVDYGYTF.

The chain couples TRBV11-3 to TRBJ2-1; TRBD1 might be the D (6 bases). Trimming removed 5 bases from V and 0 bases from J, with 11 bases in between. Germline V gives CDR1 SGHNT, CDR2 YENEEA. CDR3 length: 15 amino acids. CDR3 DNA sequence: TGTGCCAGCAGCCTACGGGACATCTCCTACAATGAGCAGTTCTTC. Protein product: CASSLRDISYNEQFF.

This sequence joins TRBV11-3 and TRBJ2-1; tentatively, D is TRBD2 (6 bases). V lost 4 bases to trimming and J lost 12 bases, with 10 bases between them. The CDR3 is 11 amino acids. From germline, CDR1 is SGHNT and CDR2 YENEEA. The CDR3 protein is CASSYYGGQFF. CDR3 nucleotide sequence: TGTGCCAGCAGCTACTACGGGGGGCAGTTCTTC.

The V and J genes are TRBV27 and TRBJ1-4; 9 nucleotides match TRBD1. The CDR3 runs to 15 residues. J was trimmed by 6 bases and V by 6 bases; bases with no gene match: 8. The germline V gene encodes CDR1 MNHEY and CDR2 SMNVEV (reference sequence). The CDR3 here is CASRHLGQGDEKLFF. CDR3 bases: TGTGCCAGCAGACATCTGGGACAGGGAGATGAAAAACTGTTTTTT.

DNA of the CDR3: TGTGCCAGCAGCGCCGATCGCGCGGTTGAAGCTTTCTTT. Translation: CASSADRAVEAFF. This chain links TRBV2 with TRBJ1-1; D is undetermined. CDR3 size: 13 residues. The germline CDR1 and CDR2 sequences are SNHLY and FYNNEI. Deletions cut 6 bases from V and 7 bases from J, with 15 bases between.

This chain uses TRBV3-1 (or the pseudogene TRBV3-2) with TRBJ1-1; D not certain. V was clipped by 2 bases and J by 7 bases, with 11 bases between them. This CDR3 contains 13 residues. Germline-derived CDR1 and CDR2 are LGHDT and YNNKEL (reference sequence). The CDR3 coding sequence is TGTGCCAGCAGCCAATTTTTAGCAGGTGAAGCTTTCTTT. Protein: CASSQFLAGEAFF.

V is TRBV23-1 and J is TRBJ2-7; TRBD2 matches 12 bases. TRBV23-1 is placed among ORFs of uncertain function. The CDR3 has 23 residues. Unmatched junction bases numbered 27, after V lost 4 bases and J lost 2 bases. CDR3 sequence reads: CASSPVFMTSGRTEGGRAYEQYV. The CDR3 DNA follows: TGCGCCAGCAGTCCCGTTTTTATGACTAGCGGGAGAACTGAAGGGGGGCGGGCCTACGAGCAGTACGTC.